This is a list of T cell receptor beta chains from one sample in a study of blood T cell repertoires in COVID-19. Clones were sequenced by immunoSEQ multiplex PCR, and TCRdb holds only the in-frame ones, with some missing. In the table there are around 400,000 clones, approximately 89% of which are singletons. Material: peripheral blood. These receptors came from a woman under 40 with COVID-19, enrolled during active disease. Each CDR3 is given with its conserved first and last residue. A D gene is named only where the DNA matches it firmly. Expanded clones get a size class; other rows say once, few or many, or leave the size out.

18	TRBJ2-3	once	TRBV7-2	TRBD2	CACPRSSGRGGPGDTQYF	TGTGCCTGCCCGCGGTCTAGCGGGAGGGGGGGGCCAGGAGATACGCAGTATTTT
17	TRBJ2-5	NA	TRBV19	TRBD2	CASSMRGLAGDSGTQYF	TGTGCCAGTAGTATGCGGGGACTAGCGGGAGACTCTGGGACCCAGTACTTC
15	TRBJ2-7	NA	TRBV27	NA	CASSLSPGSSYEQYF	TGTGCCAGCAGTTTATCCCCGGGGTCTTCCTACGAGCAGTACTTC
16	TRBJ1-5	NA	TRBV9	TRBD1	CASSAGPDRVGQPQHF	TGTGCCAGCAGCGCGGGACCAGACAGGGTTGGCCAGCCCCAGCATTTT
16	TRBJ2-2	NA	TRBV9	TRBD2	CASSGTSGSTGGELFF	TGTGCCAGCAGCGGAACTAGCGGGAGTACTGGCGGGGAGCTGTTTTTT
15	TRBJ2-3	NA	TRBV2	TRBD1	CASSEGPGGRDTQYF	TGTGCCAGCAGTGAAGGGCCAGGGGGTAGAGATACGCAGTATTTT
14	TRBJ2-7	NA	TRBV7-2	NA	CASSRGVGGYEQYF	TGTGCCAGCAGCCGCGGGGTGGGTGGCTACGAGCAGTACTTC
14	TRBJ2-7	NA	TRBV5-4	TRBD2	CASRQAGGPGEQYF	TGTGCCAGCAGGCAAGCGGGAGGGCCGGGCGAGCAGTACTTC
13	TRBJ2-7	few	TRBV30	NA	CAWSISGRYEQYF	TGTGCCTGGAGTATCAGCGGGCGGTACGAGCAGTACTTC
15	TRBJ2-1	few	TRBV5-1	TRBD2	CASSLELAGRNEQFF	TGCGCCAGCAGCTTGGAGCTAGCGGGGCGTAATGAGCAGTTCTTC
14	TRBJ2-7	NA	TRBV9	NA	CASSVVDSTYEQYF	TGTGCCAGCAGCGTAGTAGACAGCACCTACGAGCAGTACTTC
13	TRBJ2-1	NA	TRBV3-1/TRBV3-2	NA	CASSPTINNEQFF	TGTGCCAGCAGCCCGACTATTAACAATGAGCAGTTCTTC
18	TRBJ2-1	NA	TRBV4-1	TRBD1	CASSQEFRALTGVPYEFF	TGCGCCAGCAGCCAAGAATTTCGGGCGTTAACAGGGGTCCCGTACGAGTTCTTC
12	TRBJ2-1	NA	TRBV6-5	TRBD2	CASRLADNEQFF	TGTGCCAGCAGGCTAGCGGACAATGAGCAGTTCTTC
13	TRBJ2-3	NA	TRBV2	NA	CASVAALTDTQYF	TGTGCCAGCGTGGCGGCATTAACAGATACGCAGTATTTT
12	TRBJ2-5	NA	TRBV21-1	NA	CASNTFQETQYF	TGTGCCAGCAACACATTCCAAGAGACCCAGTACTTC
17	TRBJ2-4	NA	TRBV4-3	TRBD2	CASSQDPSGNYKNIQYF	TGCGCCAGCAGCCAAGACCCTAGCGGAAATTACAAAAACATTCAGTACTTC
16	TRBJ2-7	once	TRBV19	TRBD2	CASSIDWGLVVDEQYF	TGTGCCAGTAGTATAGATTGGGGACTAGTTGTCGACGAGCAGTACTTC
16	TRBJ1-5	NA	TRBV5-1	TRBD1	CASSPGTAYSNQPQHF	TGCGCCAGCAGCCCAGGGACAGCTTATAGCAATCAGCCCCAGCATTTT
14	TRBJ2-5	NA	TRBV5-1	NA	CASSLGGNQETQYF	TGCGCCAGCAGCCTCGGGGGAAACCAAGAGACCCAGTACTTC
16	TRBJ2-3	NA	TRBV27	TRBD1	CASRRGGGQGGDTQYF	TGTGCCAGCAGACGTGGAGGGGGACAGGGAGGGGATACGCAGTATTTT
13	TRBJ2-3	NA	TRBV6-4	NA	CASSGLETDTQYF	TGTGCCAGCAGTGGACTAGAAACAGATACGCAGTATTTT
12	TRBJ1-4	NA	TRBV10-3	TRBD1	CAISGQAEKLFF	TGTGCCATCAGCGGACAGGCGGAAAAACTGTTTTTT
15	TRBJ1-2	NA	TRBV6-5	TRBD1	CASSSRTGGFFGYTF	TGTGCCAGCAGTTCCCGGACAGGGGGCTTTTTTGGCTACACCTTC
14	TRBJ2-7	NA	TRBV27	TRBD2	CASRASGSSYEQYF	TGTGCCAGCAGGGCTAGCGGGAGCTCCTACGAGCAGTACTTC
16	TRBJ1-5	NA	TRBV19	NA	CASSIGQGRSNQPQHF	TGTGCCAGTAGTATAGGTCAGGGGCGAAGCAATCAGCCCCAGCATTTT
16	TRBJ2-1	NA	TRBV5-1	NA	CASSLGGPSSYNEQFF	TGCGCCAGCAGCTTGGGCGGGCCTAGCTCCTACAATGAGCAGTTCTTC
17	TRBJ2-7	NA	TRBV21-1	NA	CASSTRYSRTGGNEQYF	TGTGCCAGCAGCACTAGATATTCTCGGACAGGGGGAAACGAGCAGTACTTC
10	TRBJ2-7	NA	TRBV20-1	NA	CSAIRLEQYF	TGCAGTGCTATTCGACTCGAGCAGTACTTC
14	TRBJ2-1	NA	TRBV28	TRBD2	CATKLSGDYNEQFF	TGTGCCACCAAACTTAGCGGGGACTACAATGAGCAGTTCTTC
15	TRBJ2-7	NA	TRBV6-5	NA	CASSGLGLTSYEQYF	TGTGCCAGCAGCGGCCTGGGACTGACCTCCTACGAGCAGTACTTC
15	TRBJ2-7	NA	TRBV28	NA	CASSLRGALENEQYF	TGTGCCAGCAGTTTACGGGGGGCTCTGGAAAACGAGCAGTACTTC
15	TRBJ1-2	once	TRBV4-2	NA	CASSPREGMNYGYTF	TGTGCCAGCAGCCCCCGGGAGGGGATGAACTATGGCTACACCTTC
16	TRBJ2-7	NA	TRBV19	NA	CASSLSSTDSSYEQYF	TGTGCCAGTAGTCTATCGTCGACAGACAGCTCCTACGAGCAGTACTTC
15	TRBJ2-7	NA	TRBV7-6	TRBD1	CASSLSDRGVYEQYF	TGTGCCAGCAGCTTGAGTGACAGGGGAGTCTACGAGCAGTACTTC
17	TRBJ2-5	once	TRBV4-1	NA	CASSQARLVGSQETQYF	TGCGCCAGCAGCCAGGCCCGACTAGTTGGTAGCCAAGAGACCCAGTACTTC
15	TRBJ1-1	once	TRBV5-8	NA	CASSWGLVPNTEAFF	TGTGCCAGCAGCTGGGGACTCGTTCCGAACACTGAAGCTTTCTTT
16	TRBJ1-1	few	TRBV6-5	NA	CASSYSKFSGGTEAFF	TGTGCCAGCAGTTACTCGAAGTTCAGTGGTGGCACTGAAGCTTTCTTT